The clone carrying this T cell receptor (beta chain) was picked up many times. These data are taken from a study of T-cell reconstitution after alpha-beta-depleted transplantation in children. Using unique molecular identifiers, the investigators prepared the TCRbeta library. TCRdb called the PCR reads again in MiXCR, with one record for every CDR3 protein. The table includes some 200,000 distinct CDR3 sequences, about 6% detected once. Germline CDR1 KGHDR, CDR2 SFDVKD. The CDR3 has 17 residues. V lost 0 bases and J lost 0; bases outside the gene matches: 3. This sequence joins TRBV24-1 and TRBJ2-3, with TRBD1 matching 9 bases. This clonotype originated in a girl in the first two years of life with combined immunodeficiency, due to receive a stem cell transplant. The material sequenced was PBMCs, taken before TCRalphabeta/CD19-depleted stem cell transplant. The CDR3 nucleotides are TGTGCCACCAGTGATTTGGGGACAGGGTGGAGCACAGATACGCAGTATTTT. Amino acids: CATSDLGTGWSTDTQYF.